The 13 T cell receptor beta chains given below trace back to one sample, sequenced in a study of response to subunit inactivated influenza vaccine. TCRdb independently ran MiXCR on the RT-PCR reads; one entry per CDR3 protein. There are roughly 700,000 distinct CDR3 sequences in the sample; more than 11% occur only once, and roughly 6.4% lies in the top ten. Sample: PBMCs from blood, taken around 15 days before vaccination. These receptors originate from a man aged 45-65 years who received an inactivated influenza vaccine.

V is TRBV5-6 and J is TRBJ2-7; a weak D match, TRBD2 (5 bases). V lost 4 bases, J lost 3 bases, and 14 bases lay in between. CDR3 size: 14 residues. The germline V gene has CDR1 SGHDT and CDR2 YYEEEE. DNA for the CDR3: TGTGCCAGCAGCCTCGGGGAATTGGGCTACGAGCAGTACTTC. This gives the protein CASSLGELGYEQYF.

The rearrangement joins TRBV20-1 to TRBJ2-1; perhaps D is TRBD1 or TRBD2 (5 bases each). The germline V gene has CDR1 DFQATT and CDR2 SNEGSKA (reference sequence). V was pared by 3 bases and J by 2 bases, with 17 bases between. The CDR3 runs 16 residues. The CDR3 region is CSARSLRDPPYNEQFF. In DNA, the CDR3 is TGCAGTGCTAGGTCCCTCCGGGACCCTCCCTACAATGAGCAGTTCTTC.

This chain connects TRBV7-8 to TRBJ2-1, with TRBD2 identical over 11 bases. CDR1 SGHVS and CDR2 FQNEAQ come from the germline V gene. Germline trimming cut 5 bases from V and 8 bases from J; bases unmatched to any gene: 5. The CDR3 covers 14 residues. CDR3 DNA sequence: TGTGCCAGCAGCGAGACTAGCGGGGTCTATGAGCAGTTCTTC. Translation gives CASSETSGVYEQFF.

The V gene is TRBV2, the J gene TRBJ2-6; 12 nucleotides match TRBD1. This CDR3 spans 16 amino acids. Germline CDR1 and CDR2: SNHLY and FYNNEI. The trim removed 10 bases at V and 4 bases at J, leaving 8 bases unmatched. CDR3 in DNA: TGTGCCACCCCGGGACAGGGGGCAGACGGGGCCAACGTCCTGACTTTC. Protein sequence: CATPGQGADGANVLTF.

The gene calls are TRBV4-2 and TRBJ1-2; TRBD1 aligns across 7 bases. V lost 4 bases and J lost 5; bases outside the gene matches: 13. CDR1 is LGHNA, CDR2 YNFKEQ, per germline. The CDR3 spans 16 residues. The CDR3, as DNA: TGTGCCAGCAGCCCCCAAACTCCGGGACAGAATTATGGCTACACCTTC. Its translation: CASSPQTPGQNYGYTF.

This CDR3 is CASSRPRQGTENTGELFF. CDR3 in DNA: TGTGCCAGCAGTAGACCCCGACAGGGGACAGAGAACACCGGGGAGCTGTTTTTT. The J gene is TRBJ2-2, the V gene TRBV6-1, with 8 bases identical to TRBD1. Germline-derived CDR1 and CDR2 are MNHNS and SASEGT. V was pared by 5 bases and J by 1 base, with 12 bases of the junction left unmatched. The CDR3 sequence is 18 residues long.

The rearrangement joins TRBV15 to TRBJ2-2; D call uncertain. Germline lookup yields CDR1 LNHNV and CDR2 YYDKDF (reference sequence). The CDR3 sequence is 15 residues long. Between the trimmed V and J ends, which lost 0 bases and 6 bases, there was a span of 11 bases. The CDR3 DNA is TGTGCCACCAGCAGAGACAAGGATTTAGCCGGGGAGCTGTTTTTT. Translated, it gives CATSRDKDLAGELFF.

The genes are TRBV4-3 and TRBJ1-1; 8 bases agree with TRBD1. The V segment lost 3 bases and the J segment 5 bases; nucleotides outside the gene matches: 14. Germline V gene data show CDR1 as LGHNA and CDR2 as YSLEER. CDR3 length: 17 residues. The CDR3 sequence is CASSHRQGLGDPTEAFF. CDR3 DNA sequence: TGCGCCAGCAGCCACAGACAGGGGTTGGGGGATCCTACTGAAGCTTTCTTT.

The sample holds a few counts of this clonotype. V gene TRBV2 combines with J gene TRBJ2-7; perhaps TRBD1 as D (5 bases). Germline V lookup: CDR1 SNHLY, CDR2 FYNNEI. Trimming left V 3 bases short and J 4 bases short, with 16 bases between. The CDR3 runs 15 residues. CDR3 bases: TGTGCCAGCAGTGACAGACAGATAGGGCAATACGAGCAGTACTTC. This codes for CASSDRQIGQYEQYF.

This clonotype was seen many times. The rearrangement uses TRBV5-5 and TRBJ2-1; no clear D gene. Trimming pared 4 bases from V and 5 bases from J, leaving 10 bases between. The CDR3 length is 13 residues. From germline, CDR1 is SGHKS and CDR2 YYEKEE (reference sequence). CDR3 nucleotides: TGTGCCAGCAGCCGGACGGTAAACAATGAGCAGTTCTTC. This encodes CASSRTVNNEQFF.

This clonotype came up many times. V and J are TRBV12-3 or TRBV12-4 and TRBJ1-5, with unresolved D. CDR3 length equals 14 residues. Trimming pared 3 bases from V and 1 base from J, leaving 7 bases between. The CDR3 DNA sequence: TGTGCCAGCAGTTTTGAGGGAAGCAATCAGCCCCAGCATTTT. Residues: CASSFEGSNQPQHF.

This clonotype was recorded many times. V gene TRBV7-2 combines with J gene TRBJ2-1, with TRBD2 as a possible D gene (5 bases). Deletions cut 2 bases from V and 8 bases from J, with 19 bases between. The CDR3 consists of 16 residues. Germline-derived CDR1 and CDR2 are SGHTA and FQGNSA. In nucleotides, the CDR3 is TGTGCCAGCAGCTTAATCCGGCGGGCTCAATCGGATGAGCAGTTCTTC. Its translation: CASSLIRRAQSDEQFF.

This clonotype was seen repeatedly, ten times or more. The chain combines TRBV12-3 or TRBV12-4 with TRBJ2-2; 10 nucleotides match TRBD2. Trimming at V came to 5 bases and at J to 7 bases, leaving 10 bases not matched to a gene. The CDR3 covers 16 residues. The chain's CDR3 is CASSRTSGLTDGELFF. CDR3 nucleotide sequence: TGTGCCAGCAGTAGGACTAGCGGTCTTACCGACGGGGAGCTGTTTTTT.